This T cell receptor beta chain was captured by sequencing in a study of blood T cell repertoires in COVID-19. Overall study context: Some COVID-19 samples were acute and others convalescent; all came from the United States, Italy and Spain. The analysed material was cDNA or gDNA that came from T cells, B-cell-depleted T cells, or PBMCs.

Methods used by the authors: Reference gene primer amplification gave estimated nucleated cell counts. The table came from immunoSEQ multiplex PCR; TCRdb's copy has only in-frame clones and leaves some out. D and trimming were read from the DNA, whereas the V and J calls and clone size are those reported in that table. The table shows roughly 460,000 clones, with around nine tenths occurring only once. The CDR3 extends over 16 amino acids. Germline assignment: CDR1 SEHNR and CDR2 FQNEAQ (reference sequence). The junction had 7 bases not matched to a gene; V was cut back by 1 base and J by 5 bases. It was during active infection that Seattle patients were enrolled and then longitudinally followed.

The sample was peripheral blood. The chain is built from TRBV7-9 and TRBJ2-3; 9 bases match TRBD2. The TCR comes from a man aged 18 to 29 with COVID-19, enrolled during active disease. For the CDR3, the DNA is TGTGCCAGCAGCTTAGTCCTAGCGGGGACGTTAGATACGCAGTATTTT. Protein product: CASSLVLAGTLDTQYF.